This entry lists 30 T cell receptor beta chains sequenced from one sample in a study of cytomegalovirus exposure and HLA in healthy donors. Repertoires were generated with immunoSEQ multiplex PCR, while TCRdb's copy carries only in-frame clones and drops some. The table lists under 250,000 clones, around four fifths of them singletons. Sequences were obtained from PBMCs. Receptor source: a woman between 18 and 29 years old in good health and CMV-seronegative.

This chain connects TRBV28 to TRBJ1-1, with no clear D. The CDR3 sequence is 13 residues long. V shed 2 bases and J shed 7 bases, with 11 bases lying between them. CDR1 and CDR2 (germline): MDHEN, SYDVKM. Here the CDR3 DNA reads TGTGCCAGCAGTTTAAACCGACAAGATGAAGCTTTCTTT. Translation: CASSLNRQDEAFF.

The chain couples TRBV5-1 to TRBJ2-1; D may be TRBD2 (6 bases). V was cut by 1 base and J by 6 bases, with 14 bases left in between. The CDR3 has 15 amino acids. In germline, CDR1 is SGHRS, CDR2 YFSETQ. CDR3 in DNA: TGCGCCAGCAGCTTGTTAGACGGGAGACTCAATGAGCAGTTCTTC. It yields the protein CASSLLDGRLNEQFF.

J is TRBJ2-2 and V is TRBV27, with a tentative D call TRBD2 (5 bases). This CDR3 region has 16 residues. Germline V CDR1 and CDR2: MNHEY, SMNVEV (reference sequence). V lost 4 bases to trimming and J lost 1 base, with 13 bases between them. CDR3 nucleotide sequence: TGTGCCAGCAGTTCGAGGGCCGGGGTGAACACCGGGGAGCTGTTTTTT. Amino acid sequence: CASSSRAGVNTGELFF.

V and J are TRBV5-6 and TRBJ1-2; D not certain. CDR1 and CDR2 (germline): SGHDT, YYEEEE. With 2 bases removed from V and 6 bases from J, the gap between germline ends came to 11 bases. The CDR3 covers 13 residues. CDR3 nucleotides: TGTGCCAGCAGCTTCGGGAGAGAAGATGGCTACACCTTC. Translated, it gives CASSFGREDGYTF.

About this clone itself: A read error may produce the germline difference seen at one junction end. The chain employs TRBV7-7 and TRBJ2-1, with 10 bases that match TRBD1. Germline values: CDR1 SSHAT, CDR2 FNYEAQ (reference sequence). The CDR3 has 15 amino acids. The CDR3 here is CASSFRQGAFDEQFF. The DNA of the CDR3 is TGTGCTAGCAGCTTCCGACAGGGGGCGTTCGATGAGCAGTTCTTC.

The chain joins TRBV11-2 to TRBJ2-1; TRBD1 matches at 9 bases. Looked up from germline, CDR1 is SGHAT and CDR2 is FQNNGV. The CDR3 loop spans 17 amino acids. J gave up 6 bases and V 6 bases, and 15 bases lay outside the gene matches. CDR3 nucleotides: TGTGCCAGCAGTCGGGCCGGGACAGGGCCCCAAATCAATGAGCAGTTCTTC. Protein sequence: CASSRAGTGPQINEQFF.

V is TRBV5-1 and J is TRBJ1-2, with D possibly being TRBD1 (6 bases). This CDR3 region has 13 residues. Trimming removed 1 base from V and 7 bases from J, with 11 bases in between. CDR1 is SGHRS and CDR2 is YFSETQ in the germline V gene. DNA for the CDR3: TGCGCCAGCAGCTTGTTACAGGGTTCTGGCTACACCTTC. Protein product: CASSLLQGSGYTF.

The chain uses TRBV27 and TRBJ2-3; 8 nucleotides align to TRBD2. Germline V gene lookup returns CDR1 MNHEY and CDR2 SMNVEV (reference sequence). The CDR3 extends over 14 amino acids. The V segment lost 3 bases and the J segment 3 bases; nucleotides outside the gene matches: 2. The CDR3 sequence: CASSFSGRTDTQYF. The CDR3 DNA is TGTGCCAGCAGTTTCAGCGGGAGAACAGATACGCAGTATTTT.

The chain uses TRBV5-1 and TRBJ2-7; 7 nucleotides agree with TRBD2. CDR3 length: 14 residues. In germline, CDR1 is SGHRS, CDR2 YFSETQ. V gave up 4 bases and J gave up 5 bases; unmatched junction bases: 9. DNA for the CDR3: TGCGCCAGCAGCAGAGGGCGGGAGATCGACGAGCAGTACTTC. The encoded protein is CASSRGREIDEQYF.

The chain joins TRBV9 to TRBJ2-3; D is unresolved. V lost 1 base and J lost 3, with 12 bases in between. The CDR3 length is 15 residues. Germline assignment: CDR1 SGDLS and CDR2 YYNGEE. CDR3 nucleotides: TGTGCCAGCAGCGTACGAGGAGATCGGACAGATACGCAGTATTTT. It codes for CASSVRGDRTDTQYF.

This clone was seen just once. V is TRBV6-5 and J is TRBJ2-5; tentative D call: TRBD1 (5 bases). Germline-derived CDR1 and CDR2 are MNHEY and SVGAGI. V lost 0 bases and J 4 bases, leaving 9 bases between the germline ends. The CDR3 covers 14 residues. CDR3 in DNA: TGTGCCAGCAGTTACTCGGCAGGGCGAGAGACCCAGTACTTC. Protein sequence: CASSYSAGRETQYF.

The V and J genes are TRBV6-1 and TRBJ1-5, with D hard to call. The germline gives CDR1 MNHNS, CDR2 SASEGT. V gave up 6 bases and J gave up 3 bases, with 15 bases separating them. The CDR3 runs to 15 residues. The CDR3 DNA is TGTGCCAGCAGCCTGGGAGGGCAGAACAATCAGCCCCAGCATTTT. Translation: CASSLGGQNNQPQHF.

CDR3 sequence reads: CSTSTVEGQFF. The CDR3 coding sequence is TGCAGCACCTCGACAGTGGAGGGGCAGTTCTTC. This chain links TRBV29-1 with TRBJ2-1; a possible D gene is TRBD2 (6 bases). Per the germline V gene, CDR1 is SQVTM and CDR2 is ANQGSEA. This CDR3 has 11 residues. V lost 8 bases to trimming and J lost 12 bases, with 17 bases between them.

This clone was detected once. The chain employs TRBV2 and TRBJ2-3; no reliable D call. The germline V gene encodes CDR1 SNHLY and CDR2 FYNNEI. V was trimmed by 7 bases and J by 0 bases, leaving 5 bases between them. CDR3 length equals 12 residues. The CDR3 region is CASKDSTDTQYF. CDR3 coding DNA: TGTGCCAGCAAAGACAGCACAGATACGCAGTATTTT.

The chain couples TRBV29-1 to TRBJ2-1; possible D gene TRBD1, 6 bases. This CDR3 contains 15 residues. Trimming stripped 4 bases from V and 0 bases from J, with 13 bases between. Germline V gives CDR1 SQVTM, CDR2 ANQGSEA. CDR3 DNA sequence: TGCAGCGTTGGTCTGGGGGCTTTCTCCTACAATGAGCAGTTCTTC. The encoded protein is CSVGLGAFSYNEQFF.

The chain couples TRBV20-1 to TRBJ2-1; TRBD2 matches 8 bases. Germline CDR1 DFQATT, CDR2 SNEGSKA (reference sequence). This CDR3 region has 11 residues. The trim removed 6 bases at V and 10 bases at J, leaving 5 bases unmatched. Here the CDR3 reads CSAAGGGEQFF. The DNA for the CDR3 is TGCAGTGCCGCGGGGGGTGGAGAGCAGTTCTTC.

The rearrangement uses TRBV5-1 and TRBJ2-7; no clear D gene. Germline CDR1 is SGHRS and CDR2 is YFSETQ. The CDR3 covers 14 residues. Trimming cost V 0 bases and J 1 base, with 8 bases left between them. CDR3 sequence: CASSLVGHSYEQYF. The CDR3 region has the DNA TGCGCCAGCAGCTTGGTAGGCCATTCCTACGAGCAGTACTTC.

The rearrangement uses TRBV30 and TRBJ2-1; no reliable D call. This CDR3 is built from 13 residues. The V end was cut by 0 bases, the J end by 9 bases, with 12 bases between. The germline V gene has CDR1 GTSNPN and CDR2 SVGIG (reference sequence). The CDR3 sequence: CAWSVTRQSEQFF. The DNA of the CDR3 is TGTGCCTGGAGTGTAACGAGGCAGAGTGAGCAGTTCTTC.

V and J are TRBV30 and TRBJ1-2; D remains unclear. Deletions cut 4 bases from V and 4 bases from J, with 16 bases between. The CDR3 is 14 amino acids. Germline-derived CDR1 and CDR2 are GTSNPN and SVGIG (reference sequence). The CDR3 loop reads CAWTSGSPAYGYTF. The DNA for the CDR3 is TGTGCCTGGACCTCCGGGTCCCCCGCCTATGGCTACACCTTC.

V usage is TRBV6-1 and J usage is TRBJ1-6; D unclear. V gave up 0 bases and J gave up 9 bases, with 15 bases separating them. The CDR3 contains 16 residues. Germline values: CDR1 MNHNS, CDR2 SASEGT. CDR3 residues: CASSEARPLIGSPLHF. The CDR3 region has the DNA TGTGCCAGCAGTGAAGCTCGGCCCCTAATAGGTTCACCCCTCCACTTT.

The rearrangement links TRBV7-3 to TRBJ2-6; no firm D call. CDR1 SGHTA and CDR2 FQGTGA come from the germline V gene. Trimming shortened V by 2 bases and J by 2 bases, and 7 bases separated the two germline ends. This CDR3 region has 15 residues. The CDR3 DNA reads TGTGCCAGCAGCTTACAGGCGGCTGGGGCCAACGTCCTGACTTTC. Encoded protein: CASSLQAAGANVLTF.

This clone was seen once. This sequence joins TRBV5-1 and TRBJ1-4; the match to TRBD1 covers 9 bases. The CDR3 consists of 18 residues. V shed 4 bases, J shed 8 bases, and the junction held 18 bases outside the gene matches. CDR1 SGHRS and CDR2 YFSETQ come from the germline V gene. In nucleotides, the CDR3 is TGCGCCAGCAGCCCGCGTCCCGGGACAGGGATGACTTTAGAAAAACTGTTTTTT. Translating gives CASSPRPGTGMTLEKLFF. Complete variable domain (other parts from reference TRBV5-1 and TRBJ1-4): KAGVTQTPRYLIKTRGQQVTLSCSPISGHRSVSWYQQTPGQGLQFLFEYFSETQRNKGNFPGRFSGRQFSNSRSEMNVSTLELGDSALYLCASSPRPGTGMTLEKLFFGSGTQLSVL.

The table lists this clone with a count of one. V gene TRBV5-1 combines with J gene TRBJ1-5, with TRBD1 identical over 9 bases. Germline V CDR1 and CDR2: SGHRS, YFSETQ. Trimming at V came to 3 bases and at J to 5 bases, leaving 3 bases not matched to a gene. The CDR3 extends over 14 amino acids. CDR3 nucleotide sequence: TGCGCCAGCAGCTCGGGGACAGGGTATCAGCCCCAGCATTTT. Protein product: CASSSGTGYQPQHF.

The chain carries TRBV7-8 and TRBJ1-4, with no clear D. This CDR3 spans 15 amino acids. V lost 6 bases and J 0 bases, leaving 11 bases between the germline ends. The germline CDR1 and CDR2 sequences are SGHVS and FQNEAQ. The CDR3 DNA reads as TGTGCCAGCAGTGGAGGAATATCAACTAATGAAAAACTGTTTTTT. Encoded protein: CASSGGISTNEKLFF.

The V gene is TRBV27, the J gene TRBJ1-3, with a possible D match to TRBD1 (5 bases). Germline values: CDR1 MNHEY, CDR2 SMNVEV (reference sequence). This CDR3 has 13 amino acids. V dropped 3 bases and J dropped 4 bases, with 7 bases sitting between them. Written as DNA, the CDR3 is TGTGCCAGCAGTTTGACAGACGGAAACACCATATATTTT. It specifies CASSLTDGNTIYF.

The chain combines TRBV9 with TRBJ2-7; 9 nucleotides align to TRBD1. The CDR3 has 13 residues. The J segment lost 5 bases and the V segment lost 7 bases, leaving 7 bases of the junction unmatched. The germline CDR1 and CDR2 sequences are SGDLS and YYNGEE. This CDR3 reads CASGQGRRDEQYF. In DNA form, the CDR3 reads TGTGCCAGCGGACAGGGGCGACGAGACGAGCAGTACTTC.

V usage is TRBV28 and J usage is TRBJ2-7; 7 bases align to TRBD2. Germline CDR1 reads MDHEN; CDR2 reads SYDVKM. The CDR3 extends over 15 amino acids. After removal of 6 bases from V and 1 base from J, the junction contained 9 bases not matched to a gene. CDR3 coding DNA: TGTGCCAGCAGCACGTCCAGCGGGACTTCCTACGAGCAGTACTTC. Protein: CASSTSSGTSYEQYF.

This clone has a handful of counts. The chain is built from TRBV9 and TRBJ2-5; weak D call: TRBD2 (7 bases). V dropped 0 bases and J dropped 0 bases, with 9 bases sitting between them. The CDR3 is 15 residues long. Germline loops: CDR1 SGDLS, CDR2 YYNGEE. CDR3 residues: CASSVEGGDQETQYF. The CDR3 DNA is TGTGCCAGCAGCGTAGAAGGGGGGGACCAAGAGACCCAGTACTTC. The variable domain in full, with the rest retrieved from reference TRBV9 and TRBJ2-5, is DSGVTQTPKHLITATGQRVTLRCSPRSGDLSVYWYQQSLDQGLQFLIQYYNGEERAKGNILERFSAQQFPDLHSELNLSSLELGDSALYFCASSVEGGDQETQYFGPGTRLLVL.

The V gene is TRBV9, the J gene TRBJ2-1; 11 nucleotides line up with TRBD1. Germline V CDR1 and CDR2: SGDLS, YYNGEE. The CDR3 spans 18 residues. With 2 bases clipped from V and 9 bases from J, the junction kept 16 bases outside the gene matches. The CDR3 sequence is CASSVGALLGQGDGEQFF. For the CDR3, the DNA is TGTGCCAGCAGCGTCGGGGCCCTTCTGGGACAGGGGGACGGTGAGCAGTTCTTC.

This chain joins TRBV27 and TRBJ1-2, with TRBD1 identical over 9 bases. Losses at the gene ends were 6 bases for V and 7 bases for J; bases not matched to a gene: 9. The length of the CDR3 is 14 residues. Germline values: CDR1 MNHEY, CDR2 SMNVEV (reference sequence). CDR3 region: CASRPGTGPSGYTF. CDR3 DNA sequence: TGTGCCAGCAGACCCGGGACAGGGCCATCTGGCTACACCTTC.